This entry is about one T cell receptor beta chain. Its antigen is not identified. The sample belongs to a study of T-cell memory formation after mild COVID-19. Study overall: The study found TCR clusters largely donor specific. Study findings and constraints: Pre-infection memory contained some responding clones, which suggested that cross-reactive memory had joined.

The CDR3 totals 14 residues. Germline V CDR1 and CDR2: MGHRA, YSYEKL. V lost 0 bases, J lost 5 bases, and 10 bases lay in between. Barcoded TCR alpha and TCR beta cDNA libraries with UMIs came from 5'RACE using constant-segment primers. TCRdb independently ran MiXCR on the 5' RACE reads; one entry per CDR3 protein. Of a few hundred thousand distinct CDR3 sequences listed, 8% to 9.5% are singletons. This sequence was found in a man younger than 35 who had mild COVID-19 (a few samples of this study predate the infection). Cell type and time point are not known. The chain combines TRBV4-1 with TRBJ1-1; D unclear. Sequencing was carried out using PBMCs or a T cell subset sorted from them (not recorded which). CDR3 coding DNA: TGCGCCAGCAGCCAAGATAGTTGGGAAACTGAAGCTTTCTTT. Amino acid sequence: CASSQDSWETEAFF.